The TCR beta chain under discussion was sequenced for a study of cytomegalovirus exposure and HLA in healthy donors (dated by TCRdb to 2015 to 2018). A note on the overall study: An earlier analysis of some 600 of the donors reported about 300 Gb of sequence data and 95 million to 140 million unique TCR beta sequences obtained from roughly 170 million T cells. All discovery cohort repertoires had been generated using a single sequencing platform. A later analysis re-analyzed previously published TCR beta repertoires from roughly 600 donors and added high-resolution HLA genotyping to study TCR occurrence patterns. Of the roughly 400 genotyped donors, 81% were placed in the genetic ancestry cluster associated with self-reported Caucasian donors. Donor age, sex, ethnicity and CMV serostatus were compiled together with the repertoire data. The study aimed to test whether cataloging public T cell receptors could reveal signatures of past pathogen exposure. HLA typing covered class I and class II loci at four-digit resolution. Rather than using new phenotypic data, the later analysis identified candidate immune exposures from TCR beta sequences and from how often those sequences occurred across donors. The study profiled the T cell repertoires of about 720 subjects by immunosequencing and related them to cytomegalovirus serostatus. Four or five DR-DQ haplotypes were handled as single units for association and clustering because linkage in the cohort was strong. A later genetic analysis took genome-wide SNP genotypes for 398 of the 666 donors and used that subset as a discovery cohort. Typing coverage varied by locus: roughly 629-630 donors for A, B, C, DRB1 and DQB1; some 520 for DQA1; over 600 for DPA1; approximately 470 for DPB1. Besides the first cohort of 550 to 750 subjects, a separate validation cohort made up of some 110 different subjects was used. To decide whether each TCR beta V gene segment behaved as functional or pseudogenic, an earlier analysis of some 600 of the donors relied on high-throughput TCR beta sequencing. On average, roughly 240,000 unique TCR beta nucleotide sequences were sequenced per donor among several hundred genotyped donors of the cohort, with roughly 18% of those sequences being non-productive. The study combined high-throughput TCR immunosequencing, statistical association of individual TCRs with disease status, and machine learning to predict cytomegalovirus infection status. Roughly 300 gigabases of sequencing data and 70 million to 100 million unique TCR sequences made up an early release that covered some 640 HLA-typed donors. The investigation overall reported the following: In an earlier analysis of more than 500 of the donors, most TCR beta V segments appeared in productive rearrangements about 90% or about 30% of the time, broadly matching IMGT annotations. A later genetic analysis associated a missense DCLRE1C variant with V-gene and J-gene trimming of TCR beta chains, and an independent cohort replicated the association. When HLA alleles, especially DR and DQ, strongly co-occurred, attributing TCR associations to individual alleles was difficult. In this cohort, only TCR beta chains were sequenced, and detectable features were limited by the absence of alpha or paired-chain data. In a later analysis, the rate of TCR association differed among HLA loci, with DRB1 alleles having the most associated TCRs and HLA-C alleles having the fewest. A later analysis reported that several top co-occurrence clusters appeared linked to parvovirus B19, influenza, CMV and Epstein-Barr virus. A later analysis associated 17,000 or so TCR beta sequences with specific HLA alleles at a false discovery rate of 0.05. Roughly uniform sequencing depth across donors was assumed in presence/absence analyses, although this assumption may not hold. A later genetic analysis reported fewer N-insertions in productive TCRs among donors in an Asian-associated ancestry cluster than the roughly 620-donor mean. In vitro tests confirmed that three of the cytomegalovirus-associated TCR beta chains recognize cytomegalovirus antigens. Some 16 rarely observed V segments, including chromosome 9 orphons, were excluded from the earlier analysis of several hundred of the donors because counts were too low. Because HLA typing was unavailable for some donors at each locus, only the typed subset was used in association tests. Most CMV-associated TCR beta chains appeared to be HLA-restricted in a later analysis, and the HLA associations seemed to be driven largely by CMV exposure. A total of around 150 TCR beta chains were listed by the study as associated with cytomegalovirus. Immune exposure information for the cohort was limited to CMV serostatus. The sequencing pipeline was judged likely to have produced a cluster of highly shared sequence variants as a technical artifact. Cytomegalovirus status was reported to be diagnosed by the classifier with high specificity and sensitivity in both the original and validation cohorts. The authors suggested that the approach could potentially be generalized to other disease states and immunological phenotypes. Some IMGT-functional V segments, including TRBV6-2 and TRBV6-3, could not be distinguished by the 87-base-pair reads and were therefore excluded. In a later analysis, HLA-associated TCR beta chains were found to be more clonally expanded and to have lower generation probabilities than equally common non-associated chains. A further reported finding was that TCR beta sequences accurately predicted the HLA-A and HLA-B alleles for most subjects in the first cohort. Correlated functional status among segregating V segments might be attributable to linkage disequilibrium, but an unknown experimental factor could not be ruled out. Across donors, most TCR sequences were observed very rarely, whereas some public TCRs were present in many individuals.

As encoded in the germline V gene, CDR1 is SQVTM while CDR2 is ANQGSEA. V is shortened by 6 bases, J by 1 base, and the region joining them spans 14 bases. The CDR3 numbers 14 residues from cysteine through phenylalanine. The sequence is cut down to CDR3 DNA, 42 bases in frame from base 1. Library generation was performed with the immunoSEQ multiplex PCR assay. A mixture of 60 forward primers for TCR Vbeta segments and 13 reverse primers for TCR Jbeta segments was used in the multiplex PCR. Amplification of the CDR3 region of rearranged TCR beta genes was performed with a multiplex PCR assay on genomic DNA. The amplified TCR beta libraries were sequenced on the Illumina HiSeq System as 87-base-pair reads. Under the source paper's analysis protocol: A later analysis counted about 80 million unique TCR beta chains across the 640 or so repertoires, and approximately 11 million of these chains were shared by at least two donors. A nearest-neighbor algorithm error-corrected the raw reads and collapsed the reads into unique sequences, merging closely related sequences to remove PCR and sequencing errors. Alignment of CDR3 sequences to IMGT reference sequences was used to assign V, D and J gene segments. For a sequence to be retained, at least a six-nucleotide match to both a V gene segment and a J gene segment was required. Rearrangements were called productive when the CDR3 lacked stop codons and stayed in frame with V and J; all others were non-productive. CDR3 was defined by IMGT convention, running from the second conserved V-encoded cysteine to the conserved J-encoded phenylalanine. The earlier analysis of fewer than 700 of the donors excluded sequences that lacked an unambiguous match to a single V gene segment. An earlier analysis of some 500 of the donors classified V segments as functional when productive rearrangements were above 56.7% and as segregating when the standard deviation between donors was above 5%. To diagnose cytomegalovirus status from the catalog of TCR beta chain sequences, a statistical classification framework was built. In a later analysis, V and J genes were assigned by comparing TCR nucleotide sequences against IMGT/GENE-DB human TR gene sequences. A later analysis assigned CDR3 sequences and most-parsimonious VDJ recombination scenarios with the TCRdist pipeline. In a later analysis, every TCR beta chain was defined by the combination of its CDR3 amino acid sequence and its V-gene family, and reads without a unique V-gene family were dropped. In a later analysis, fewer than 650 highly shared, low-generation-probability nucleotide sequences were removed to address suspected cross-contamination and a sequencing artifact. In a later analysis, a clonal expansion index was calculated for each public chain from normalized within-repertoire ranks of inferred template counts. Generation probabilities in a later analysis came from a VDJ recombination model fitted to out-of-frame rearrangements, and those results were checked against IGoR. Hypergeometric tests were used in a later analysis to score TCR-TCR, TCR-HLA and TCR-CMV co-occurrence, with a repertoire-size bias correction applied to the TCR pairs. False discovery rates were estimated in a later analysis by permuting HLA or CMV assignments 20 times. In a later analysis, co-occurring TCRs were grouped using DBSCAN, and TCRdist sequence similarity was added for clustering within HLA-allele-positive subsets. Repertoires with fewer than 30,000 or more than 120,000 public chains were left out of co-occurrence clustering, as were about five repertoires with anomalous nucleotide sharing. Entries here come from immuneACCESS through TCRdb and include only in-frame sequences with V and J called. Some clones fail to appear in such tables; in the studies checked, an unresolved V gene covers under half of the shortfall, and the cause of the remainder is unknown. V and J calls and clone size are given by that table; D and trimming were obtained from the DNA. The sample contains around 120,000 clones, over 15% of them found a single time. 1.5% to 2% of the sample is held by the ten biggest clonotypes.

This clone was detected a few times. This clone's antigen is unknown. Base-call qualities are not available, and no considerably larger clone is one nucleotide away. In total, around 600 healthy bone marrow donors made up the cohort. At the time of sampling, every cohort member was nominally healthy, though immune exposures that went unrecorded were likely present. The donor was CMV seronegative and belonged to the group of around 400 seronegative cohort members. Each donor provided a peripheral blood sample, and peripheral blood mononuclear cells were used for TCR beta sequencing. Genomic DNA extraction from the blood cell samples was performed with the Qiagen DNeasy Blood Extraction Kit.

Sequenced material: PBMCs. The chain was built from TRBV29-1 and TRBJ2-3; the D region possibly corresponds to TRBD2 (6 bases align). This receptor was obtained from a woman aged 18-30 years in good health and CMV-seronegative. The DNA sequence follows: TGCAGCGTGCCCCCGGTAGCGGGCACAGATACGCAGTATTTT. Its product reads: CSVPPVAGTDTQYF.